This T cell receptor (beta chain) emerged from a study of technical replicates of blood from a few donors. The table came from immunoSEQ multiplex PCR; TCRdb's copy has only in-frame clones and leaves some out. The table lists fewer than 75,000 clones, 93% of them singletons, with over 0.2% in the top ten. The receptor was derived from a human donor in good health. The sequencing sample was made of T cells isolated from PBMCs.

The DNA for the CDR3 is TGTGCCAGCAGCCAAGCGATGGGCCACTACGAGCAGTACTTC. This sequence encodes CASSQAMGHYEQYF. This sequence joins TRBV14 and TRBJ2-7; no reliable D call. The CDR3 runs to 14 residues. The germline V and J ends were trimmed by 1 base and 3 bases, with 10 bases remaining between them. The V gene's germline CDR1 is SGHDN and CDR2 FVKESK.